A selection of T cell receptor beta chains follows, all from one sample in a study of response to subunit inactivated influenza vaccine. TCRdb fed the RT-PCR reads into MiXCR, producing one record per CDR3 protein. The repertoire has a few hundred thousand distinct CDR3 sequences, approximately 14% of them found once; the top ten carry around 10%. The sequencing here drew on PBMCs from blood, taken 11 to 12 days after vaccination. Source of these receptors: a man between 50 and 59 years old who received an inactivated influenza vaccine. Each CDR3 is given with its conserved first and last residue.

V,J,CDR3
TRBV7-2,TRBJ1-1,CASTSGGNTEAFF
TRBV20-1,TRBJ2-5,CSAPDRGKGETQYF
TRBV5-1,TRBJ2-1,CASSLEETKRISSYNEQFF
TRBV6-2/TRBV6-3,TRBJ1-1,CASRLVGGNTEAFF
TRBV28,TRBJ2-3,CASTGSGDTQYF
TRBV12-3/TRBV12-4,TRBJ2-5,CASSAGTGRRETQYF
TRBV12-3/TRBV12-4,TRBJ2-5,CAIAQREHETQYF
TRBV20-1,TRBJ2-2,CSASGTGRIGELFF
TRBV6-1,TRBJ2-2,CASSDALNTGELFF
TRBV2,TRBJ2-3,CASSERQGGMQYF
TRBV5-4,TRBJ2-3,CASSFRMGLGADTQYF
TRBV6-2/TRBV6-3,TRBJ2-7,CASTITPDRGYEQYF
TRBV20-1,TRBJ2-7,CSARDQEGRRPYEQYF
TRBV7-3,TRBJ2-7,CASSPYPDSYEQYF
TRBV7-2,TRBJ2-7,CASSLDPGGYEQYF
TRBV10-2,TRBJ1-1,CASSRTGDAFF
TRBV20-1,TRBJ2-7,CSATSGRYEQYF
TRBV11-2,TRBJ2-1,CASSSQTRGSNEQFF
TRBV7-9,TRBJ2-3,CASSSPAGATDTQYF
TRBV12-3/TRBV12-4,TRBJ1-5,CASSLQGQEQPQHF
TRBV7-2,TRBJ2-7,CASSPGTSMRSYEQDF
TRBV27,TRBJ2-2,CASSFLGLAHTGELFF
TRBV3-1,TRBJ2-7,CASSQGRATGGYEQYF
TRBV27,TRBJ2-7,CASSLGRQGASYEQYF
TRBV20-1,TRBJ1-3,CSARAWGQPGNTIYF
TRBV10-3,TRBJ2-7,CAVTDVSYEQYF
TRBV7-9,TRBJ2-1,CASSLARGAANEQFF
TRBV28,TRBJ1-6,CASSSSGAIYNSPLHF
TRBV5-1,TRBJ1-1,CASSLQTGQATEAFF
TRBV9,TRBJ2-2,CASSAGDRSNTGELFF
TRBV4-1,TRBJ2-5,CASSQGNRPQGETQYF
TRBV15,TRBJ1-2,CATSRGGGGYGYTF
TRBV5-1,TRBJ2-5,CASSTTGRETQYF
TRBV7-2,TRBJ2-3,CASSRNSGGTTDTQYF
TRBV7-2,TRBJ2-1,CASSSRLAGGPDEQFF
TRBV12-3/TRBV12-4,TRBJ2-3,CASNPSGATDTQYF
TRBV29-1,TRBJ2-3,CSAWIRELAVITDTQYF
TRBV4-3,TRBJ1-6,CASSQVKTTTDSSPLHF
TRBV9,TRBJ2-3,CASSALAGTDTQYF
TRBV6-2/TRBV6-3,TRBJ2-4,CASRPHRQLAKNIQYF
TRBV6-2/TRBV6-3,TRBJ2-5,CASSRMSAKETQYF
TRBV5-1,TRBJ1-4,CASSFYDHRGGNEKLFF
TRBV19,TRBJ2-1,CASSTGLYNEQFF
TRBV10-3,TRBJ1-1,CATNDRGSTEAFF
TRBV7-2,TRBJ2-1,CASSLLTGGSEQFF
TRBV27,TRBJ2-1,CANSLRGLAANEQFF
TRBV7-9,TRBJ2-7,CASSSHSGPYEQYF
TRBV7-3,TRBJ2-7,CASSFGLAGVNEQYF
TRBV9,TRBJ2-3,CASSGTPEHTQYF
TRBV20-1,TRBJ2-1,CSATLGPARGNEQFF